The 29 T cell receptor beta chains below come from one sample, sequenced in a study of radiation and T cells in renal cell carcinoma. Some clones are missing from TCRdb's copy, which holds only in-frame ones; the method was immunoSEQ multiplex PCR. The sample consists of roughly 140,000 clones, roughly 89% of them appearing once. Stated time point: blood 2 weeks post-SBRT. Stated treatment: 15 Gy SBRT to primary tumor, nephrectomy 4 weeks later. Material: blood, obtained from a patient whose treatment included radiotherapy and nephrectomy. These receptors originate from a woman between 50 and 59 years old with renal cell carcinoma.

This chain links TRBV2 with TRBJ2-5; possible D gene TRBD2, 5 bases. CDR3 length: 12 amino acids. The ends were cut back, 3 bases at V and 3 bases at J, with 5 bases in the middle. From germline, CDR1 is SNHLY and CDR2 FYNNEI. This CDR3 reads CASSEREETQYF. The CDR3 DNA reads TGTGCCAGCAGTGAGCGGGAAGAGACCCAGTACTTC.

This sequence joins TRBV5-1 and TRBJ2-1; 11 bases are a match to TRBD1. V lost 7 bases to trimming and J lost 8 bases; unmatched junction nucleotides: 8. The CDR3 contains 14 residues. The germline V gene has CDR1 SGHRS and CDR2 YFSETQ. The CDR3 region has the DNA TGCGCCAGCTCTCGGGACAGGGGGATGTATGAGCAGTTCTTC. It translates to CASSRDRGMYEQFF.

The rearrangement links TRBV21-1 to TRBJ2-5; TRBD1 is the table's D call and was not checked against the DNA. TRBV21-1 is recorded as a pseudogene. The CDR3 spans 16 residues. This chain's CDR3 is CASSSSGQGFEETQYF. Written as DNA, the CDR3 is TGTGCCAGCAGCAGCTCGGGACAGGGCTTCGAAGAGACCCAGTACTTC.

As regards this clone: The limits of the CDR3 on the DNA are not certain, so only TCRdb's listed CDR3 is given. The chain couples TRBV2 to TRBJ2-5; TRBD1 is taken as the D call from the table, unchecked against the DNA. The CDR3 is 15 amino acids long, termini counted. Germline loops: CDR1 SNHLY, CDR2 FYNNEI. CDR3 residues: CASILDRGMGETQYF.

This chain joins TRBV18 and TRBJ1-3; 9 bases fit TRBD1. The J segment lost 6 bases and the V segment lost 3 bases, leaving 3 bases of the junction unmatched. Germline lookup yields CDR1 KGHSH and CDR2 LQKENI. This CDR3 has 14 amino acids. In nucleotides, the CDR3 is TGTGCCAGCTCACCGGGACAGGGTGTAAACACCATATATTTT. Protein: CASSPGQGVNTIYF. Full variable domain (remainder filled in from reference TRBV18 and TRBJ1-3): NAGVMQNPRHLVRRRGQEARLRCSPMKGHSHVYWYRQLPEEGLKFMVYLQKENIIDESGMPKERFSAEFPKEGPSILRIQQVVRGDSAAYFCASSPGQGVNTIYFGEGSWLTVV.

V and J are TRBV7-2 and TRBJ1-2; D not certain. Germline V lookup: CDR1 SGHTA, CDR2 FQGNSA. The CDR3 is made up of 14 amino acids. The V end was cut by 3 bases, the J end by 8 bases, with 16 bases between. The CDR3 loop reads CASSFKGSLQGYTF. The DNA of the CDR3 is TGTGCCAGCAGCTTTAAAGGTTCCTTGCAGGGCTACACCTTC.

The CDR3 loop is CAISDLTPRNSPLHF. The CDR3 bases are TGTGCCATCAGTGACCTAACCCCCCGAAATTCACCCCTCCACTTT. The chain joins TRBV10-3 to TRBJ1-6; D is unclear. Trimming cost V 3 bases and J 7 bases, with 13 bases left between them. The CDR3 covers 15 residues. Germline CDR1 and CDR2: ENHRY and SYGVKD.

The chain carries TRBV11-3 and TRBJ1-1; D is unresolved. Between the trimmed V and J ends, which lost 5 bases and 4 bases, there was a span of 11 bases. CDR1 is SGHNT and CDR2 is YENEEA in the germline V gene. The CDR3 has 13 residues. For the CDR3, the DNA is TGTGCCAGCAGCCCGGAGGGCATCACTGAAGCTTTCTTT. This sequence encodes CASSPEGITEAFF.

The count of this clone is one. This CDR3 is CASSQDGLANYNEQFF. The CDR3 bases are TGCGCCAGCAGCCAAGATGGCCTAGCCAACTACAATGAGCAGTTCTTC. The chain is built from TRBV4-1 and TRBJ2-1; TRBD2 might be the D (5 bases). CDR1 MGHRA and CDR2 YSYEKL come from the germline V gene. V was trimmed by 0 bases and J by 3 bases, leaving 12 bases between them. The CDR3 length is 16 residues.

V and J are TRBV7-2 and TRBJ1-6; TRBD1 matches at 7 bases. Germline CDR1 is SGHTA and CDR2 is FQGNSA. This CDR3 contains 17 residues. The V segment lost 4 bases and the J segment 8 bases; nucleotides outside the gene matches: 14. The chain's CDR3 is CASSSARTGGRDSPLHF. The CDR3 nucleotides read TGTGCCAGCAGCTCCGCTAGGACAGGCGGTCGGGATTCACCCCTCCACTTT.

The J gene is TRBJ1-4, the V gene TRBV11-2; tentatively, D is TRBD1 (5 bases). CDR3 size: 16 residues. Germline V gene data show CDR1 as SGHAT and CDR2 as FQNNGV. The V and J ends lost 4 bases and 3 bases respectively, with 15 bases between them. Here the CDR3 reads CASSYDPRGSNEKLFF. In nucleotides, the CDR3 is TGTGCCAGCAGCTACGACCCCCGGGGCTCTAATGAAAAACTGTTTTTT. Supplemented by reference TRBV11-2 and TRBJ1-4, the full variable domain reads EAGVAQSPRYKIIEKRQSVAFWCNPISGHATLYWYQQILGQGPKLLIQFQNNGVVDDSQLPKDRFSAERLKGVDSTLKIQPAKLEDSAVYLCASSYDPRGSNEKLFFGSGTQLSVL.

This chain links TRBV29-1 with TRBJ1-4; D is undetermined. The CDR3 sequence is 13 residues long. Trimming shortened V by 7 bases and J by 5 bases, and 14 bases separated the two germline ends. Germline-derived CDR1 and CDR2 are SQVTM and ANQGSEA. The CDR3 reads CSALWEFNEKLFF. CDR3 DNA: TGCAGCGCTCTGTGGGAGTTCAATGAAAAACTGTTTTTT.

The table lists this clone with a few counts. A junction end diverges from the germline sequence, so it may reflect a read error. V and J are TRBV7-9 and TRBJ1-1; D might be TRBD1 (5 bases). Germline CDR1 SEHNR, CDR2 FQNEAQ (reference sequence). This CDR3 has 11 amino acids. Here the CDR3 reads CASTRDSTFVF. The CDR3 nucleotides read TGTGCCAGCACCCGGGACTCCACGTTCGTCTTT.

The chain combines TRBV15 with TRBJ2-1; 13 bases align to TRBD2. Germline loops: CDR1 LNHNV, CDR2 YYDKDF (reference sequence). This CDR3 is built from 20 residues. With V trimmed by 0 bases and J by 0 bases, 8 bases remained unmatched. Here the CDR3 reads CATSRDPGLAGHSSYNEQFF. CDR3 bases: TGTGCCACCAGCAGAGATCCGGGACTAGCGGGGCATAGCTCCTACAATGAGCAGTTCTTC. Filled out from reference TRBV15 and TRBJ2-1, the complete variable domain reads DAMVIQNPRYQVTQFGKPVTLSCSQTLNHNVMYWYQQKSSQAPKLLFHYYDKDFNNEADTPDNFQSRRPNTSFCFLDIRSPGLGDTAMYLCATSRDPGLAGHSSYNEQFFGPGTRLTVL.

The CDR3 protein is CASRGQNQETQYF. The CDR3 bases are TGTGCCAGCAGGGGACAGAACCAAGAGACCCAGTACTTC. The V call is TRBV28, the J call TRBJ2-5; 7 bases map to TRBD1. This CDR3 region has 13 residues. The V segment lost 6 bases and the J segment 0 bases; nucleotides outside the gene matches: 1. Germline CDR1 reads MDHEN; CDR2 reads SYDVKM.

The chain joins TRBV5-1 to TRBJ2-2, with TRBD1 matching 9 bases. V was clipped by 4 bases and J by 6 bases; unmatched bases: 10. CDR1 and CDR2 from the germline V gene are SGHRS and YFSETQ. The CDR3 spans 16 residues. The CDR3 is CASSLRTGAVAGELFF. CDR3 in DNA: TGCGCCAGCAGCCTTCGGACAGGGGCCGTTGCCGGGGAGCTGTTTTTT.

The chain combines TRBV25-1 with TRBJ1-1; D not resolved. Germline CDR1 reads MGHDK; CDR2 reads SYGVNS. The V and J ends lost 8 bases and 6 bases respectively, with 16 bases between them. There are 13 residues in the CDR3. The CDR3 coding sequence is TGTGCCAGCGGGGTAGGTTTGAGCGCTGAAGCTTTCTTT. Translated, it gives CASGVGLSAEAFF.

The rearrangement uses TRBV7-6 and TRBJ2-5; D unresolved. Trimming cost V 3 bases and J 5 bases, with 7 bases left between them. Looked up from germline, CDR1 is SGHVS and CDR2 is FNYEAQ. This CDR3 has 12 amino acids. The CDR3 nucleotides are TGTGCCAGCAGCTTCCGGTGGGAGACCCAGTACTTC. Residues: CASSFRWETQYF.

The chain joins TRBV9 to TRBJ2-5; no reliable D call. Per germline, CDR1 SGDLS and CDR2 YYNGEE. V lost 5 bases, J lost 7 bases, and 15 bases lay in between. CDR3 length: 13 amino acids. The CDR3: CASSFEEFGTQYF. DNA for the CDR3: TGTGCCAGCAGTTTTGAGGAGTTCGGGACCCAGTACTTC.

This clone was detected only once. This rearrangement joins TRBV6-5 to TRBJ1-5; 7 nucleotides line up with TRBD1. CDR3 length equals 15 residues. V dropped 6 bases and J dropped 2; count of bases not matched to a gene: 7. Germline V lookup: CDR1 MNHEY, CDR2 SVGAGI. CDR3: CASRADRVGNQPQHF. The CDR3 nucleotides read TGTGCCAGCAGAGCCGACAGGGTCGGCAATCAGCCCCAGCATTTT.

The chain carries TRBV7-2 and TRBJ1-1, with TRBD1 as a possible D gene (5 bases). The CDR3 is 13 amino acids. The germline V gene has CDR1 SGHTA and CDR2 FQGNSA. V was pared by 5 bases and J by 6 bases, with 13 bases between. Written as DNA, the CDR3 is TGTGCCAGCAGCCGCAACGGGGCAGCTGAAGCTTTCTTT. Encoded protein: CASSRNGAAEAFF. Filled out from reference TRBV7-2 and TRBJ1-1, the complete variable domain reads GAGVSQSPSNKVTEKGKDVELRCDPISGHTALYWYRQSLGQGLEFLIYFQGNSAPDKSGLPSDRFSAERTGGSVSTLTIQRTQQEDSAVYLCASSRNGAAEAFFGQGTRLTVV.

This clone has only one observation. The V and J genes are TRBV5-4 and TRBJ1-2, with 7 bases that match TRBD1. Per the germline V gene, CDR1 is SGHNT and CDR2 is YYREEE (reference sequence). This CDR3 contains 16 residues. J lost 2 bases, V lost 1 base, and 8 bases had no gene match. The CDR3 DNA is TGTGCCAGCAGCTTGCGGAGAGGGGGCCCCAACTATGGCTACACCTTC. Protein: CASSLRRGGPNYGYTF.

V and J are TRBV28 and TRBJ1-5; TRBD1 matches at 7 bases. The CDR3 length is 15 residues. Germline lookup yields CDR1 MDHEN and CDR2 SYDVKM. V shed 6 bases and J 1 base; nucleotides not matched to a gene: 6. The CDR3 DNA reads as TGTGCCAGCAGACACAGGGGAGGAAGCAATCAGCCCCAGCATTTT. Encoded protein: CASRHRGGSNQPQHF.

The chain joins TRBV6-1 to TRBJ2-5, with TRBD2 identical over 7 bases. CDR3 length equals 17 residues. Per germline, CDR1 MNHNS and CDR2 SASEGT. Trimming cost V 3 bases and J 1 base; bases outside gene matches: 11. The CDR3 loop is CASSDRLPGGIQETQYF. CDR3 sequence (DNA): TGTGCCAGCAGTGATCGTTTACCGGGGGGTATCCAAGAGACCCAGTACTTC.

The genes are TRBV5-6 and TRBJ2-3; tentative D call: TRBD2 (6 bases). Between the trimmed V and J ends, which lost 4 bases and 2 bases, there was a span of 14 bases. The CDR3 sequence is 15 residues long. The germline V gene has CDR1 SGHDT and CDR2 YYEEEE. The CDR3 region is CASSTLGLNTDTQYF. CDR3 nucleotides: TGTGCCAGCAGCACTCTGGGACTCAACACAGATACGCAGTATTTT.

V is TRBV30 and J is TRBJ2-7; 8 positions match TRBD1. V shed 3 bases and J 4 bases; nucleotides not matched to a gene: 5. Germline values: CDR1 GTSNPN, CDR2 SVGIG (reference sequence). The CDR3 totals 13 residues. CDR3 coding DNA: TGTGCCTGGAGCGATCAGGGGGCTTACGAGCAGTACTTC. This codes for CAWSDQGAYEQYF.

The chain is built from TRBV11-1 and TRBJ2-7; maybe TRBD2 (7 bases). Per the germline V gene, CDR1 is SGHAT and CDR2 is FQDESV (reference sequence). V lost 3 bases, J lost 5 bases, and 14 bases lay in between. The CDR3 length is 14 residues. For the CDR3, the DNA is TGTGCCAGCAGCTTGGGGGGGGCCGGGAACGAGCAGTACTTC. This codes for CASSLGGAGNEQYF.

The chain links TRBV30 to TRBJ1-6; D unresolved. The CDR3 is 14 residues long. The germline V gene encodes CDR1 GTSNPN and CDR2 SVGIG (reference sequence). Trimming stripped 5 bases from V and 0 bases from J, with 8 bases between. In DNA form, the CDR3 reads TGTGCCTGGGGAACAAGCTCCTATAATTCACCCCTCCACTTT. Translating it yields CAWGTSSYNSPLHF.

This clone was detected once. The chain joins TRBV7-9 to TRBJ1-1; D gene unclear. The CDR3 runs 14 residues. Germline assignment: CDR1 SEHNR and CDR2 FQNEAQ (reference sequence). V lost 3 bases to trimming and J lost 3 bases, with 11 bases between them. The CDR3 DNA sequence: TGTGCCAGCAGCTTGGGCGTTAAGGACACTGAAGCTTTCTTT. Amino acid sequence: CASSLGVKDTEAFF.